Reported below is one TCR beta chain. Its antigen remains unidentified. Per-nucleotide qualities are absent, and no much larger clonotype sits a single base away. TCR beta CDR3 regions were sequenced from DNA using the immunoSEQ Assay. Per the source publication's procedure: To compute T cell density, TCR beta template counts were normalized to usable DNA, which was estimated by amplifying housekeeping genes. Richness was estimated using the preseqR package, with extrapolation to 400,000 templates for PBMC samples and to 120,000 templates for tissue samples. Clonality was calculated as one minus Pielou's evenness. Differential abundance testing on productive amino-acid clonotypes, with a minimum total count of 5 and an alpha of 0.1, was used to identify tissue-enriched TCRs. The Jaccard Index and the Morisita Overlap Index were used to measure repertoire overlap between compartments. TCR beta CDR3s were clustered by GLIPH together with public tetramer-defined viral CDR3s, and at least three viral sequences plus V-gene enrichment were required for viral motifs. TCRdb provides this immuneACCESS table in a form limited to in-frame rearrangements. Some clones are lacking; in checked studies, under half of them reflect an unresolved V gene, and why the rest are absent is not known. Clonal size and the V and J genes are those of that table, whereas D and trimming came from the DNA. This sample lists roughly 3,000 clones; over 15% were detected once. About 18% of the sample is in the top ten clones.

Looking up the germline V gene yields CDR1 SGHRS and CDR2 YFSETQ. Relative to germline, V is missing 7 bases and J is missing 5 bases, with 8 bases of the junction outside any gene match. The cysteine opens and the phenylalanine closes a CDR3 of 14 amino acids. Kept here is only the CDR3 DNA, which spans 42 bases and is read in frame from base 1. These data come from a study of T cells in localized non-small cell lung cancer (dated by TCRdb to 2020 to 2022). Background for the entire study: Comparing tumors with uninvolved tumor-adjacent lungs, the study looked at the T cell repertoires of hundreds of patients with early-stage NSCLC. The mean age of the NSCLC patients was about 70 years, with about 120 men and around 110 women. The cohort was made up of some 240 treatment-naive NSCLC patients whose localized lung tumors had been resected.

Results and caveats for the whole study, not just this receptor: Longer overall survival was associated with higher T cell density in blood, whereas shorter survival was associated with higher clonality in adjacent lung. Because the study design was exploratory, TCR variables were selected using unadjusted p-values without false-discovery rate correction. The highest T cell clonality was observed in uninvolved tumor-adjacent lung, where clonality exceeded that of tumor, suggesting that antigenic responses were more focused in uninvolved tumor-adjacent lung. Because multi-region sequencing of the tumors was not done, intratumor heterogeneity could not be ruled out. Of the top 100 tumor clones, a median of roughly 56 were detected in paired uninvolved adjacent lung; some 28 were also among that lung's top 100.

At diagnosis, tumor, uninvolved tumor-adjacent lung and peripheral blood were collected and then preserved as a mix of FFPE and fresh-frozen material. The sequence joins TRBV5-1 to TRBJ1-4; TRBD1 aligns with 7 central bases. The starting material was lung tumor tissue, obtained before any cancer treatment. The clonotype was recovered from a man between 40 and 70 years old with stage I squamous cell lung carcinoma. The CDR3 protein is CASAPGQRNEKLFF. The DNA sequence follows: TGCGCCAGCGCTCCGGGACAGAGGAATGAAAAACTGTTTTTT.